The clone carrying this TCR beta chain has only a few counts. Individual cDNA molecules received unique molecular identifiers during library preparation. TCRdb independently ran MiXCR on the 5' RACE reads; one entry per CDR3 protein. The repertoire holds approximately 80,000 distinct CDR3 sequences, with over 9.5% as singletons. This specimen comes from a study of early T cells in non-severe SARS-CoV-2 infection. The CDR3 contains 15 residues. CDR1 and CDR2 from the germline V gene are MDHEN and SYDVKM. The junction had 8 bases not matched to a gene; V was cut back by 6 bases and J by 3 bases. Sequenced sample: whole blood. The sequence was collected from an adult who was a healthcare worker with PCR-confirmed SARS-CoV-2 infection or an uninfected control (not recorded which). The chain links TRBV28 to TRBJ2-3; TRBD2 matches at 8 bases. Written as DNA, the CDR3 is TGTGCCAGCAGGGAACGAGGCGGGAGGACAGATACGCAGTATTTT. Translating gives CASRERGGRTDTQYF.